The clone carrying this T cell receptor beta chain was seen only a few times. This entry is derived from a study of beta chain features in type 1 diabetes. As for the study in general: Similarity in age, gender and cell yields was seen between patients and healthy donors. Researchers looked at roughly 110 million sorted cells across all samples.

Expressed TCRB transcripts were sequenced because the isolated RNA had all been reverse transcribed beforehand. Using immunoSEQ multiplex PCR, the repertoire was profiled, and TCRdb retains in-frame clones only, with some absent. The sample records around 250,000 clones, about 25% being singletons. Germline lookup yields CDR1 SGHDT and CDR2 YYEEEE. CDR3 length equals 13 residues. V lost 5 bases and J lost 4, with 13 bases in between. V gene TRBV5-6 combines with J gene TRBJ2-7; D perhaps matches TRBD1 (6 bases). Sequencing was performed on central memory CD4+ T cells from blood. The receptor comes from a man between 25 and 39 years old in good health. This CDR3 reads CASRSGHRYEQYF. The CDR3 DNA reads TGTGCCAGCAGATCGGGACACCGTTACGAGCAGTACTTC.